The 17 T cell receptor beta chains given below trace back to one sample, sequenced in a study of CD8+ T cells in alopecia areata. Sequencing templates came from extracted RNA that was reverse transcribed into cDNA. Method: immunoSEQ multiplex PCR; TCRdb's copy keeps in-frame clones and lacks some. In the table there are over 200,000 clones, 50% to 60% of which are singletons. Sequencing was performed on CD4+ T cells sorted from blood, taken at week 0. The receptors shown here come from a human donor with alopecia areata.

In its sample, this clone was seen a few times. The chain recombines TRBV6-6 with TRBJ2-6; tentative D call: TRBD1 (5 bases). CDR3 length: 14 amino acids. With 6 bases removed from V and 0 bases from J, the gap between germline ends came to 6 bases. Germline V gene lookup returns CDR1 MNHNY and CDR2 SVGAGI (reference sequence). The CDR3 protein is CASSRVSGANVLTF. In DNA, the CDR3 is TGTGCCAGCAGCAGGGTCTCTGGGGCCAACGTCCTGACTTTC.

This clone was counted between two and nine times. This chain connects TRBV2 to TRBJ1-2; the D gene is possibly TRBD1 (5 bases). CDR1 and CDR2 from the germline V gene are SNHLY and FYNNEI. The CDR3 consists of 13 residues. Trimming took 10 bases from V and 2 from J, leaving 14 bases between them. The CDR3 nucleotides are TGTGCCACCCGTAGACAGACCAACTATGGCTACACCTTC. Translation gives CATRRQTNYGYTF. Combining the CDR3 with reference TRBV2 and TRBJ1-2 gives the whole variable domain EPEVTQTPSHQVTQMGQEVILRCVPISNHLYFYWYRQILGQKVEFLVSFYNNEISEKSEIFDDQFSVERPDGSNFTLKIRSTKLEDSAMYFCATRRQTNYGYTFGSGTRLTVV.

This rearrangement joins TRBV7-2 to TRBJ2-3; possible D gene TRBD2, 7 bases. The CDR3 sequence is 15 residues long. CDR1 and CDR2 (germline): SGHTA, FQGNSA. Trimming took off 4 bases at V and 5 bases at J, with 16 bases between the two ends. In nucleotides, the CDR3 is TGTGCCAGCAGCTCCGGGGGGCGGGACGGAGATACGCAGTATTTT. Translation: CASSSGGRDGDTQYF.

The chain employs TRBV11-2 and TRBJ1-1, with D maybe TRBD1 (5 bases). V dropped 5 bases and J dropped 5 bases, with 15 bases sitting between them. Germline V gene data show CDR1 as SGHAT and CDR2 as FQNNGV. The CDR3 extends over 14 amino acids. This CDR3 is CASSEQAGGTEAFF. CDR3 coding DNA: TGTGCCAGCAGCGAACAGGCTGGGGGTACTGAAGCTTTCTTT.

V is TRBV9 and J is TRBJ2-1; D ambiguous. The CDR3 is 15 residues long. From germline, CDR1 is SGDLS and CDR2 YYNGEE. V was pared by 0 bases and J by 3 bases, with 10 bases between. The CDR3 DNA reads TGTGCCAGCAGCGTAGCGGGTGCGATCTACAATGAGCAGTTCTTC. Residues: CASSVAGAIYNEQFF. Filled out from reference TRBV9 and TRBJ2-1, the complete variable domain reads DSGVTQTPKHLITATGQRVTLRCSPRSGDLSVYWYQQSLDQGLQFLIQYYNGEERAKGNILERFSAQQFPDLHSELNLSSLELGDSALYFCASSVAGAIYNEQFFGPGTRLTVL.

The rearrangement uses TRBV25-1 and TRBJ2-1; D call uncertain. CDR3 length: 12 amino acids. Germline CDR1 MGHDK, CDR2 SYGVNS. The V end was cut by 3 bases, the J end by 7 bases, with 7 bases between. The CDR3 reads CASSDGWNEQFF. The CDR3 DNA reads as TGTGCCAGCAGTGACGGTTGGAATGAGCAGTTCTTC.

V usage is TRBV11-2 and J usage is TRBJ2-7; the D call may be TRBD1 or TRBD2 (5 bases each). The CDR3 length is 13 residues. V was trimmed by 5 bases and J by 11 bases, leaving 19 bases between them. CDR1 is SGHAT and CDR2 is FQNNGV in the germline V gene. CDR3: CASSEWVGATEYF. The CDR3 bases are TGTGCCAGCAGCGAATGGGTCGGGGCCACCGAGTACTTC.

The chain has TRBV30 and TRBJ2-4; D call uncertain. The CDR3 loop spans 18 amino acids. Trimming cost V 0 bases and J 0 bases, with 18 bases left between them. The germline V gene has CDR1 GTSNPN and CDR2 SVGIG (reference sequence). The CDR3 loop is CAWSVKSWPLEAKNIQYF. The DNA for the CDR3 is TGTGCCTGGAGTGTAAAGAGTTGGCCCCTTGAAGCCAAAAACATTCAGTACTTC.

This clone appeared a few times. This chain connects TRBV30 to TRBJ2-1; D possibly matches TRBD1 or TRBD2 (5 bases each). V was shortened by 4 bases and J by 3 bases, with 13 bases between the two germline ends. The CDR3 totals 14 residues. Germline V gene data show CDR1 as GTSNPN and CDR2 as SVGIG (reference sequence). In DNA, the CDR3 is TGTGCCTGGACTGTTAAGGGGAGCTACAATGAGCAGTTCTTC. It yields the protein CAWTVKGSYNEQFF.

This chain joins TRBV18 and TRBJ2-5; tentatively, D is TRBD1 or TRBD2 (5 bases each). Germline values: CDR1 KGHSH, CDR2 LQKENI. Trimming shortened V by 4 bases and J by 5 bases, and 11 bases separated the two germline ends. The CDR3 has 13 amino acids. The CDR3 bases are TGTGCCAGCTCACGGGACCTTCTCGAGACCCAGTACTTC. Its protein is CASSRDLLETQYF. Combining the CDR3 with reference TRBV18 and TRBJ2-5 gives the whole variable domain NAGVMQNPRHLVRRRGQEARLRCSPMKGHSHVYWYRQLPEEGLKFMVYLQKENIIDESGMPKERFSAEFPKEGPSILRIQQVVRGDSAAYFCASSRDLLETQYFGPGTRLLVL.

This clone has just a few counts. This chain uses TRBV5-1 with TRBJ2-1, with D perhaps matching TRBD1 (5 bases). Germline-derived CDR1 and CDR2 are SGHRS and YFSETQ. The CDR3 covers 14 residues. The V and J ends lost 1 base and 7 bases respectively, with 12 bases between them. CDR3 sequence reads: CASSLLDITNEQFF. In DNA, the CDR3 is TGCGCCAGCAGCTTGTTGGACATAACAAATGAGCAGTTCTTC.

This chain joins TRBV12-5 and TRBJ2-6; D call uncertain. V was shortened by 5 bases and J by 6 bases, with 11 bases between the two germline ends. CDR1 is LGHNT and CDR2 is FRNRAP in the germline V gene. This CDR3 is 14 amino acids long. The CDR3 sequence is CASGPPSEANVLTF. The CDR3 bases are TGTGCTAGTGGTCCCCCGTCCGAGGCCAACGTCCTGACTTTC.

The chain joins TRBV23-1 to TRBJ2-7; 9 bases are a match to TRBD1. TRBV23-1 is reported as an ORF; its role is uncertain. This CDR3 has 15 residues. V lost 4 bases to trimming and J lost 2 bases; unmatched junction nucleotides: 6. The CDR3 protein is CASSPIDRGAYEQYF. CDR3 DNA: TGCGCCAGCAGTCCCATCGACAGGGGGGCCTACGAGCAGTACTTC.

The chain links TRBV6-5 to TRBJ2-1, with TRBD1 identical over 8 bases. Germline CDR1 is MNHEY and CDR2 is SVGAGI. Trimming at V came to 0 bases and at J to 7 bases, leaving 5 bases not matched to a gene. The CDR3 has 15 residues. The CDR3 loop reads CASSYSQGARNEQFF. The CDR3 DNA reads TGTGCCAGCAGTTACTCCCAGGGGGCTCGGAATGAGCAGTTCTTC.

This clone was observed a handful of times. The chain recombines TRBV29-1 with TRBJ2-1, with 12 bases identical to TRBD2. The CDR3 has 15 residues. Germline V gives CDR1 SQVTM, CDR2 ANQGSEA. V lost 6 bases to trimming and J lost 6 bases; unmatched junction nucleotides: 9. CDR3 protein: CSVALRLAGVNEQFF. The CDR3 nucleotides are TGCAGCGTCGCCCTACGACTAGCGGGAGTCAATGAGCAGTTCTTC.

The V gene is TRBV30, the J gene TRBJ2-5; D might be TRBD1 (7 bases). The CDR3 runs 13 residues. Trimming left V 3 bases short and J 0 bases short, with 8 bases between. From germline, CDR1 is GTSNPN and CDR2 SVGIG (reference sequence). CDR3 sequence reads: CAWSRGDQETQYF. In DNA form, the CDR3 reads TGTGCCTGGAGCAGGGGGGACCAAGAGACCCAGTACTTC.

V is TRBV6-5 and J is TRBJ1-1; 7 bases agree with TRBD1. V dropped 6 bases and J dropped 6; count of bases not matched to a gene: 7. Germline CDR1 MNHEY, CDR2 SVGAGI. The CDR3 extends over 13 amino acids. CDR3 sequence reads: CASSRGTVAEAFF. The CDR3 nucleotides read TGTGCCAGCAGCCGCGGGACAGTCGCTGAAGCTTTCTTT.